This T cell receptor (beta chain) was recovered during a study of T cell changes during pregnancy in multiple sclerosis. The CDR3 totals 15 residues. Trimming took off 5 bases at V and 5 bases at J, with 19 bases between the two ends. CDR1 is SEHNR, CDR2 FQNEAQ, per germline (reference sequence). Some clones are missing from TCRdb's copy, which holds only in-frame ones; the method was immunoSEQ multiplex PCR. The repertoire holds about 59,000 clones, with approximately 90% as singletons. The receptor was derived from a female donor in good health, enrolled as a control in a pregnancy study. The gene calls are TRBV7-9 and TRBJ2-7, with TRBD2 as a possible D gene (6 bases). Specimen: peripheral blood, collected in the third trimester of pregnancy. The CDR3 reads CASSPGWGESHEQYF. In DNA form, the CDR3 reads TGTGCCAGCAGCCCTGGCTGGGGGGAGTCCCACGAGCAGTACTTC. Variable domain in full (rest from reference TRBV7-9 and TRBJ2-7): DTGVSQNPRHKITKRGQNVTFRCDPISEHNRLYWYRQTLGQGPEFLTYFQNEAQLEKSRLLSDRFSAERPKGSFSTLEIQRTEQGDSAMYLCASSPGWGESHEQYFGPGTRLTVT.